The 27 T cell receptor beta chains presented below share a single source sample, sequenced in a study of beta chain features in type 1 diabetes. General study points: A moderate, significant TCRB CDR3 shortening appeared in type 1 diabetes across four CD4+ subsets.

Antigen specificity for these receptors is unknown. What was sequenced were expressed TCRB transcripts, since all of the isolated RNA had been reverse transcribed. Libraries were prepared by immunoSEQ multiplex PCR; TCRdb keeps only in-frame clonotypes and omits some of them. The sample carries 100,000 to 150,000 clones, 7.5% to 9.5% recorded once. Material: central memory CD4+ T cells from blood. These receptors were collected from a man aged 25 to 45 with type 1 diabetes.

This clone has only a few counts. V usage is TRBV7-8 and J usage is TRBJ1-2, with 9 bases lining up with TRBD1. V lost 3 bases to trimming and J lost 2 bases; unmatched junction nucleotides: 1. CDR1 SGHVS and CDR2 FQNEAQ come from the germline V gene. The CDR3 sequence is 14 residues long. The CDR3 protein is CASSLGTGNYGYTF. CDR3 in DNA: TGTGCCAGCAGCTTGGGGACAGGGAACTATGGCTACACCTTC.

The CDR3 nucleotides read TGTGCCTGGGGGCCGACAGGGCAATCACCCCTCCACTTT. Its translation: CAWGPTGQSPLHF. This rearrangement joins TRBV30 to TRBJ1-6; 7 bases match TRBD1. Germline-derived CDR1 and CDR2 are GTSNPN and SVGIG (reference sequence). The CDR3 has 13 amino acids. V was clipped by 5 bases and J by 10 bases; unmatched bases: 8.

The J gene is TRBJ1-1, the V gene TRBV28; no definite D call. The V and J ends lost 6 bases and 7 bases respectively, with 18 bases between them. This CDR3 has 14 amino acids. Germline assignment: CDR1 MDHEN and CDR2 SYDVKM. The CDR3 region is CASSPHYQDFEAFF. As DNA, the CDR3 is TGTGCCAGCAGCCCCCATTACCAGGATTTTGAAGCTTTCTTT.

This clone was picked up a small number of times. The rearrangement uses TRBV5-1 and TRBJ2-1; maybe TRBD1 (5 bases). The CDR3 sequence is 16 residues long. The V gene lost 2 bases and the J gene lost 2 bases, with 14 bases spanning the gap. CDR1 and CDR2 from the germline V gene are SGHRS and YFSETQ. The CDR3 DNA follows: TGCGCCAGCAGCTTCAGTACAGGTCATACCTACAATGAGCAGTTCTTC. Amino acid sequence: CASSFSTGHTYNEQFF. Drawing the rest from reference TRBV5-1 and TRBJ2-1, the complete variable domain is KAGVTQTPRYLIKTRGQQVTLSCSPISGHRSVSWYQQTPGQGLQFLFEYFSETQRNKGNFPGRFSGRQFSNSRSEMNVSTLELGDSALYLCASSFSTGHTYNEQFFGPGTRLTVL.

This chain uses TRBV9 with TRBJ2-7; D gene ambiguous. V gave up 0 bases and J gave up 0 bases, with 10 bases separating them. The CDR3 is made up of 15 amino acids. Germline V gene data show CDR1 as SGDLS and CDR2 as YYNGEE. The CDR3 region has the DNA TGTGCCAGCAGCGTAGATCCGCTTAGCTCCTACGAGCAGTACTTC. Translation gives CASSVDPLSSYEQYF.

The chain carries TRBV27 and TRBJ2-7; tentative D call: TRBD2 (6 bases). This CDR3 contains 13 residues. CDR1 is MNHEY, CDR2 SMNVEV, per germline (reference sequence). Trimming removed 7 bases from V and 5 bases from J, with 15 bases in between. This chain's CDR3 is CASTTRSGDEQYF. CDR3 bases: TGTGCCAGCACCACCAGATCGGGGGACGAGCAGTACTTC.

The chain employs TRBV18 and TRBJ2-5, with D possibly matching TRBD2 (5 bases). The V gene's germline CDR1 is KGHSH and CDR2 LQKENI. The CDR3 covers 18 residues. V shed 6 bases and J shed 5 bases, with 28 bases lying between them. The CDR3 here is CASSRIREDSPSRETQYF. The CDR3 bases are TGTGCCAGCTCGAGAATACGCGAGGACTCCCCGTCGCGGGAGACCCAGTACTTC.

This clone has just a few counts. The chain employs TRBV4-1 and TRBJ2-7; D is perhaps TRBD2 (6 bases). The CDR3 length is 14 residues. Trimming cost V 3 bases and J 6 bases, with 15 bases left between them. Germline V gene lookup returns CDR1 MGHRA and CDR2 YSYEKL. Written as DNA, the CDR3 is TGCGCCAGCAGCCAGGGACTCCGGTCCGTCGAGCAGTACTTC. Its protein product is CASSQGLRSVEQYF.

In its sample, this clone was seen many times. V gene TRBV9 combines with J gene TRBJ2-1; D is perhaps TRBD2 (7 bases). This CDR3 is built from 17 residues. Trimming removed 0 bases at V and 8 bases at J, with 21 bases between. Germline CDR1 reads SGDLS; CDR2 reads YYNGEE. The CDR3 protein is CASSVDVVTGRGDEQFF. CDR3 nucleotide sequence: TGTGCCAGCAGCGTAGACGTAGTTACAGGGAGGGGCGATGAGCAGTTCTTC.

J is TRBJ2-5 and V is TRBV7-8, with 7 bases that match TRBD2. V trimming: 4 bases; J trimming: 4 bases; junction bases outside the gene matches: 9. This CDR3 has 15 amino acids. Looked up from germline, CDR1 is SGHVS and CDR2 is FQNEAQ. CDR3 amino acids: CASSSQTSYRETQYF. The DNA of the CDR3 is TGTGCCAGCAGCTCACAGACTAGCTACCGAGAGACCCAGTACTTC.

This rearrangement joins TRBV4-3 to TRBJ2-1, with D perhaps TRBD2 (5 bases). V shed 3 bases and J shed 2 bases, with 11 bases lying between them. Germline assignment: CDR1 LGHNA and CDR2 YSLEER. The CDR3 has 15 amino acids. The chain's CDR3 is CASSQATRAYNEQFF. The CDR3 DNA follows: TGCGCCAGCAGCCAGGCCACGCGGGCCTACAATGAGCAGTTCTTC.

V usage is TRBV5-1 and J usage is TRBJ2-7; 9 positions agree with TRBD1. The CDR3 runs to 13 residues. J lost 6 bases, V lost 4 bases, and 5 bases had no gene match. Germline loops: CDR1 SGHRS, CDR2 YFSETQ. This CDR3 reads CASSTGTGFEQYF. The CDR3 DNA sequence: TGCGCCAGCAGCACCGGGACAGGGTTCGAGCAGTACTTC.

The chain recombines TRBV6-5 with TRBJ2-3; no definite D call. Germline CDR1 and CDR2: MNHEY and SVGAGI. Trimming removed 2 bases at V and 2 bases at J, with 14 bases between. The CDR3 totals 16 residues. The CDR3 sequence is CASSYPWASPTDTQYF. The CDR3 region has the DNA TGTGCCAGCAGTTACCCTTGGGCCAGTCCCACAGATACGCAGTATTTT.

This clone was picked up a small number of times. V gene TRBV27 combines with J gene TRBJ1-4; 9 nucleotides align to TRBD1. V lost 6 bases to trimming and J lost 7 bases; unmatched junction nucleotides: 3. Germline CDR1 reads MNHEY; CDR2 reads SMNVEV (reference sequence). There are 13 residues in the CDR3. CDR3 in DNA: TGTGCCAGCAGCCGGGACAGGGTTGAAAAACTGTTTTTT. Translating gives CASSRDRVEKLFF. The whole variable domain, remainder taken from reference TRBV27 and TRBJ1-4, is EAQVTQNPRYLITVTGKKLTVTCSQNMNHEYMSWYRQDPGLGLRQIYYSMNVEVTDKGDVPEGYKVSRKEKRNFPLILESPSPNQTSLYFCASSRDRVEKLFFGSGTQLSVL.

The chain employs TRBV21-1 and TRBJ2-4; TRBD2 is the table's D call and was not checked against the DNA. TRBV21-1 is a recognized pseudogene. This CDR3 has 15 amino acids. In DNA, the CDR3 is TGTGCCAGACCTTTTGGGGGGGACCCAGAAGACATTCAGTACTTC. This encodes CARPFGGDPEDIQYF.

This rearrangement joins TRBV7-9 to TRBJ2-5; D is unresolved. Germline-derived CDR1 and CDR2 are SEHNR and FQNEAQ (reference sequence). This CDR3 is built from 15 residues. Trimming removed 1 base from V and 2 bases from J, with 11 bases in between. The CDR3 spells CASSLGSARQETQYF. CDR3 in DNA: TGTGCCAGCAGCTTAGGTTCCGCGAGGCAAGAGACCCAGTACTTC.

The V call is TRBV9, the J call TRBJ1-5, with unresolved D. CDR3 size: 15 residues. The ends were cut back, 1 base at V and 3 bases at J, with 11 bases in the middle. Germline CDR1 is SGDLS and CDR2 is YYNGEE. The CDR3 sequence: CASSVLDGLNQPQHF. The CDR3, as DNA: TGTGCCAGCAGCGTACTTGACGGACTCAATCAGCCCCAGCATTTT.

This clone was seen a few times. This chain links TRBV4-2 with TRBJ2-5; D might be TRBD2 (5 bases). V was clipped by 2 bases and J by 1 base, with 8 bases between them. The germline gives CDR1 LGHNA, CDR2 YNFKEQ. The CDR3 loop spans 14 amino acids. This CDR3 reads CASSQTGTQETQYF. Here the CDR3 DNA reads TGTGCCAGCAGCCAAACGGGAACCCAAGAGACCCAGTACTTC.

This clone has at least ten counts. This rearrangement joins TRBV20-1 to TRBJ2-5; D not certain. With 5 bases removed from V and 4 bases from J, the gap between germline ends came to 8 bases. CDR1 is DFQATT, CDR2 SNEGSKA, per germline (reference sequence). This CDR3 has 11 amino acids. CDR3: CSAPRIETQYF. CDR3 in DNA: TGCAGTGCTCCTAGGATAGAGACCCAGTACTTC.

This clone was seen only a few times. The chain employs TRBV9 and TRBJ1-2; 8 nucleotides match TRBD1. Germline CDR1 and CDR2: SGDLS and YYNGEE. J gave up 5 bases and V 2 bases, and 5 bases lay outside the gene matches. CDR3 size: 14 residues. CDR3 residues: CASSVTDREYGYTF. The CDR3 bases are TGTGCCAGCAGCGTGACGGACAGGGAGTATGGCTACACCTTC.

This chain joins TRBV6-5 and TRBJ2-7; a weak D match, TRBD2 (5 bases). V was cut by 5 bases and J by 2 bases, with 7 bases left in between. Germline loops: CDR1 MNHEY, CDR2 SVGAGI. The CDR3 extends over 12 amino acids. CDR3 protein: CASSRGTYEQYF. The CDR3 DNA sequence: TGTGCCAGCAGTCGGGGAACCTACGAGCAGTACTTC.

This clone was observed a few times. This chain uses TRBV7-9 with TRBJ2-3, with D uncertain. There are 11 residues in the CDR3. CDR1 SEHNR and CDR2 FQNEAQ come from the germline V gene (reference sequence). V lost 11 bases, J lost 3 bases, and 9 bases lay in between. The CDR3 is CAGERTDTQYF. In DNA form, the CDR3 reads TGTGCCGGCGAGAGGACAGATACGCAGTATTTT.

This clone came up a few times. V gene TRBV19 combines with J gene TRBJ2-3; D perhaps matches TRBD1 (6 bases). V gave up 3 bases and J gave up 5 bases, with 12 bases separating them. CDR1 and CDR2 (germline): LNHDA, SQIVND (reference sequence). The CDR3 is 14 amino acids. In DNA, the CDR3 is TGTGCCAGTAGTATTAACAGGGTGGAAGATACGCAGTATTTT. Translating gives CASSINRVEDTQYF.

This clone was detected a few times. The CDR3 loop reads CASSLTGGNTEAFF. The DNA for the CDR3 is TGTGCCAGCAGCCTGACAGGGGGAAACACTGAAGCTTTCTTT. The chain links TRBV7-9 to TRBJ1-1; 9 nucleotides agree with TRBD1. The CDR3 is 14 residues long. Germline assignment: CDR1 SEHNR and CDR2 FQNEAQ (reference sequence). With 5 bases clipped from V and 2 bases from J, the junction kept 3 bases outside the gene matches. The variable domain in full, completed from reference TRBV7-9 and TRBJ1-1, reads DTGVSQNPRHKITKRGQNVTFRCDPISEHNRLYWYRQTLGQGPEFLTYFQNEAQLEKSRLLSDRFSAERPKGSFSTLEIQRTEQGDSAMYLCASSLTGGNTEAFFGQGTRLTVV.

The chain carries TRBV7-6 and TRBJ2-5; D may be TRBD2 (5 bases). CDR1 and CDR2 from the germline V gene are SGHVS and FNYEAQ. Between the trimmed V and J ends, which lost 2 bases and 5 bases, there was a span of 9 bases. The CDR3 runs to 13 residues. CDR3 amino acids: CASSLQRGETQYF. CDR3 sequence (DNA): TGTGCCAGCAGCTTACAGCGCGGGGAGACCCAGTACTTC.

CDR3 amino acids: CASSLTETYGYTF. CDR3 DNA sequence: TGTGCCAGCAGCCTGACAGAAACATATGGCTACACCTTC. This chain connects TRBV7-9 to TRBJ1-2; D perhaps matches TRBD1 (5 bases). This CDR3 spans 13 amino acids. The V gene's germline CDR1 is SEHNR and CDR2 FQNEAQ (reference sequence). With 5 bases removed from V and 5 bases from J, the gap between germline ends came to 12 bases.

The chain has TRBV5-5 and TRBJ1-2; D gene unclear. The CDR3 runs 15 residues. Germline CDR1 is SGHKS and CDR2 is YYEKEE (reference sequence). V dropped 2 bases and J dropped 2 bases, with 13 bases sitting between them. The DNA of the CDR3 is TGTGCCAGCAGCTTCTTGTTCACCGCGAACTATGGCTACACCTTC. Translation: CASSFLFTANYGYTF.